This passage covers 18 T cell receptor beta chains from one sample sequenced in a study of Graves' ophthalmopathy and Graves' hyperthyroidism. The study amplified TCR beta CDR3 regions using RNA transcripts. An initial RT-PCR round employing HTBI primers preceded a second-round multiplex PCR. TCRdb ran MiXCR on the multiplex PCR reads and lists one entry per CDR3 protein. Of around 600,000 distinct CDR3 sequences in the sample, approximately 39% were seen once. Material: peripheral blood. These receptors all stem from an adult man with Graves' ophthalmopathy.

This CDR3 reads CASSLRTGWSEAFF. DNA of the CDR3: TGTGCCAGCAGCCTAAGGACAGGATGGTCTGAAGCTTTCTTT. The chain couples TRBV10-3 to TRBJ1-1, with 7 bases lining up with TRBD1. From germline, CDR1 is ENHRY and CDR2 SYGVKD. The V and J ends lost 10 bases and 6 bases, in that order; junction bases with no gene match: 14. The CDR3 sequence is 14 residues long.

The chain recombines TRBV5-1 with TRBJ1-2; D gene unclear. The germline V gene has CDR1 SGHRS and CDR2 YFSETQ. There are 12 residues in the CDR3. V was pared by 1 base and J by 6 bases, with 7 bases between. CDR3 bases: TGCGCCAGCAGCTTGACAAGCGATGGCTACACCTTC. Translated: CASSLTSDGYTF.

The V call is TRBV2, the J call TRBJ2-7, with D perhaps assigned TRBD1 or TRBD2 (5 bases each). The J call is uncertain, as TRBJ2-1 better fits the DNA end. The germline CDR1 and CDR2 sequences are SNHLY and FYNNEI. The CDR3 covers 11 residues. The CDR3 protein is CARRGANEQFF. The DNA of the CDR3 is TGTGCCAGGAGGGGAGCGAATGAGCAGTTCTTC.

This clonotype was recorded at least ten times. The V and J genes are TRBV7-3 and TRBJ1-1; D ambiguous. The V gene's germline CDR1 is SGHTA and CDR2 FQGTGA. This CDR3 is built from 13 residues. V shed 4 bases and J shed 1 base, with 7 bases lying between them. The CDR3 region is CASSSDSNTEAFF. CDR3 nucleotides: TGTGCCAGCAGCTCTGACTCGAACACTGAAGCTTTCTTT.

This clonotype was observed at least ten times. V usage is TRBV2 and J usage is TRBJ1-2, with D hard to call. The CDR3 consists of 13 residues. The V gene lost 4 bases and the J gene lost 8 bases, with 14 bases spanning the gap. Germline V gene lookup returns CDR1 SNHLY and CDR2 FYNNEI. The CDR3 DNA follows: TGTGCCAGCAGTGGGGAGAGTCCGGGCGGCTACACCTTC. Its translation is CASSGESPGGYTF. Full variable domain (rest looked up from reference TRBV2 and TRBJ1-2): EPEVTQTPSHQVTQMGQEVILRCVPISNHLYFYWYRQILGQKVEFLVSFYNNEISEKSEIFDDQFSVERPDGSNFTLKIRSTKLEDSAMYFCASSGESPGGYTFGSGTRLTVV.

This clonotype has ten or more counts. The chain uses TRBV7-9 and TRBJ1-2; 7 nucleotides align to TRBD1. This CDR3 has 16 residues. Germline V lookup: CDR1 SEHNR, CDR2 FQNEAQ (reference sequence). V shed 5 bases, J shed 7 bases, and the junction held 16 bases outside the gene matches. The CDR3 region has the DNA TGTGCCAGCAGCACGATTACAGGGGAAATGTTGAGTGGCTACACCTTC. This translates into CASSTITGEMLSGYTF.

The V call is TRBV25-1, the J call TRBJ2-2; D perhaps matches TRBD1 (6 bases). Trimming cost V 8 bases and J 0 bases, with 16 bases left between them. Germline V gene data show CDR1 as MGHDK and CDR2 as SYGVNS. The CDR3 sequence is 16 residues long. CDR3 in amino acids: CASQLGGGPNTGELFF. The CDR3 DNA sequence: TGTGCCAGCCAATTGGGTGGGGGCCCGAACACCGGGGAGCTGTTTTTT. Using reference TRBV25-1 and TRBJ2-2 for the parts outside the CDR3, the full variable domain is EADIYQTPRYLVIGTGKKITLECSQTMGHDKMYWYQQDPGMELHLIHYSYGVNSTEKGDLSSESTVSRIRTEHFPLTLESARPSHTSQYLCASQLGGGPNTGELFFGEGSRLTVL.

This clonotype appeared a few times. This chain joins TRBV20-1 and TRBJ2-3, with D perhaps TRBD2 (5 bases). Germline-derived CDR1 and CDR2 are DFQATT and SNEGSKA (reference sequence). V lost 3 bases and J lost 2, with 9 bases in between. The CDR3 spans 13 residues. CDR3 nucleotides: TGCAGTGCTAGTGTGACTATCACAGATACGCAGTATTTT. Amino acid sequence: CSASVTITDTQYF.

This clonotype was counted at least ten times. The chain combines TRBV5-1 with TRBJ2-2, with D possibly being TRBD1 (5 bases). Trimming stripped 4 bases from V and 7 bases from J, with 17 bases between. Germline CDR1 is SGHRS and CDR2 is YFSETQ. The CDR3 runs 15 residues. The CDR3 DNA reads TGCGCCAGCAGCCGGACCCCCAGGGCGAGCGGGGAGCTGTTTTTT. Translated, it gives CASSRTPRASGELFF.

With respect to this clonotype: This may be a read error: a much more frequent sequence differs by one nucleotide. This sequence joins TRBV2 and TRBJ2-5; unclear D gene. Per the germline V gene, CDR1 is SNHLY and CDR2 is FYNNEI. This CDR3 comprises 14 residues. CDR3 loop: CASSEIGEGETQCF. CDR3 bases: TGTGCCAGCAGTGAAATTGGGGAAGGAGAGACCCAGTGCTTC.

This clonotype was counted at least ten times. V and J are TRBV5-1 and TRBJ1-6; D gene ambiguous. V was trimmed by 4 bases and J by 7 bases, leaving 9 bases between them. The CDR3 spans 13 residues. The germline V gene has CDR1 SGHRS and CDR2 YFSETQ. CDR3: CASSIQVNSPLHF. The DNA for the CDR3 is TGCGCCAGCAGCATCCAAGTAAATTCACCCCTCCACTTT.

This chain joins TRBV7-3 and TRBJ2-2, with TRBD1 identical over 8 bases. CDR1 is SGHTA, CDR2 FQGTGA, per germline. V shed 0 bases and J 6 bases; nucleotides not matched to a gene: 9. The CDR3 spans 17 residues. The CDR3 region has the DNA TGTGCCAGCAGCTTAACGGGCCAGGGGGCTGTGGCCGGGGAGCTGTTTTTT. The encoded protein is CASSLTGQGAVAGELFF.

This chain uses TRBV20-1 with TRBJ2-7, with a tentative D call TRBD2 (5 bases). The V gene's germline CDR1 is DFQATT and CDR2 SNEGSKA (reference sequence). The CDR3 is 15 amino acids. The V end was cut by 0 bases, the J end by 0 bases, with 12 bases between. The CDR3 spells CSARDKRPRSYEQYF. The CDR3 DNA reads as TGCAGTGCTAGAGATAAGCGGCCACGCTCCTACGAGCAGTACTTC.

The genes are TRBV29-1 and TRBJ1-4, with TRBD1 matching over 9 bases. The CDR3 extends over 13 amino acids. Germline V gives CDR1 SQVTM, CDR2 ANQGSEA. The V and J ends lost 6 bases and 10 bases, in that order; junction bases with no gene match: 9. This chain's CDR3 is CSVADRGYGKLFF. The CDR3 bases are TGCAGCGTGGCCGACAGGGGGTACGGAAAACTGTTTTTT.

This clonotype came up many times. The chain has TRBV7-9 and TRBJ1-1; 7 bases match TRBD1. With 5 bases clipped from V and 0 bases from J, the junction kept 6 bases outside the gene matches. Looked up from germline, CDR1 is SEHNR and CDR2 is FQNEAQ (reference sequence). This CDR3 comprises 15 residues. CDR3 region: CASSLQGQLNTEAFF. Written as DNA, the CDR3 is TGTGCCAGCAGCCTACAGGGGCAGTTGAACACTGAAGCTTTCTTT.

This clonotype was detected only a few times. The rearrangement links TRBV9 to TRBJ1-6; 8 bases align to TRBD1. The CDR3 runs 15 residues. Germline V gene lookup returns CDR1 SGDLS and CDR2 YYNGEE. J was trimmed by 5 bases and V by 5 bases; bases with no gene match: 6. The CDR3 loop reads CASSTGQGNNSPLHF. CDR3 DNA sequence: TGTGCCAGCAGTACCGGACAGGGAAATAATTCACCCCTCCACTTT.

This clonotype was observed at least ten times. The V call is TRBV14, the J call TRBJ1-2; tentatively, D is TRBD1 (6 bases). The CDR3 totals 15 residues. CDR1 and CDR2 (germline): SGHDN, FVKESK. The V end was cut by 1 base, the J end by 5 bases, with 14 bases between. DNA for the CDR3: TGTGCCAGCAGCCAAGGAAGGGCCACAGGGTATGGCTACACCTTC. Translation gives CASSQGRATGYGYTF. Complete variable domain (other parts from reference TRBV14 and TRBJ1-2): EAGVTQFPSHSVIEKGQTVTLRCDPISGHDNLYWYRRVMGKEIKFLLHFVKESKQDESGMPNNRFLAERTGGTYSTLKVQPAELEDSGVYFCASSQGRATGYGYTFGSGTRLTVV.

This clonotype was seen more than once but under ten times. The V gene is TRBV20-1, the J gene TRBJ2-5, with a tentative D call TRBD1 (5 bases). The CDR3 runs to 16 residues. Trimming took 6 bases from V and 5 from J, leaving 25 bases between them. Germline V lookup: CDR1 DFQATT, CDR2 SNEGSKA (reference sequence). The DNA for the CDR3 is TGCAGTGCCCATACGCCCGTGAGTGGTGACAGCGAGACCCAGTACTTC. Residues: CSAHTPVSGDSETQYF.